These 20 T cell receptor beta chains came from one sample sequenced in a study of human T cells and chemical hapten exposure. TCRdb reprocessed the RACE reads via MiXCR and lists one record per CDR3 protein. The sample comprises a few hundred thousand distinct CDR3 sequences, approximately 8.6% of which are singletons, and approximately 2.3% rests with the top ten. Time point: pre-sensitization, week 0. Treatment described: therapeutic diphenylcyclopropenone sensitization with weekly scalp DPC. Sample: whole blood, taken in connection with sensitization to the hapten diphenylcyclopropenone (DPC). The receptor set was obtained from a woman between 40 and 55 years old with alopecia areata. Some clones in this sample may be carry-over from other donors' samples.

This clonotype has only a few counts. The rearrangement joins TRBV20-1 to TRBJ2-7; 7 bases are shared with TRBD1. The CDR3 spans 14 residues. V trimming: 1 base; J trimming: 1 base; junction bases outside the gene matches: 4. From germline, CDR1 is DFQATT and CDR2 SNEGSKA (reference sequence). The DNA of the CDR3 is TGCAGTGCTAGAGGAGAGACAGGGTCCTACGAGCAGTACTTC. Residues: CSARGETGSYEQYF.

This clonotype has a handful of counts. The CDR3 DNA reads TGTGCCAGCAGCTTAGGGCCTGAGAGCGGTGAGCAGTTCTTC. It yields the protein CASSLGPESGEQFF. V usage is TRBV7-2 and J usage is TRBJ2-1; D is perhaps TRBD2 (5 bases). V was clipped by 1 base and J by 9 bases, with 13 bases between them. The CDR3 contains 14 residues. Germline CDR1 and CDR2: SGHTA and FQGNSA.

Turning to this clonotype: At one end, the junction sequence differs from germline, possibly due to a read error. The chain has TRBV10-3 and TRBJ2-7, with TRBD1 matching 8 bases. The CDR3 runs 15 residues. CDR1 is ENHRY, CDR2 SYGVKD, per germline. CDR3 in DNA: TGTGCCATCAGTGAGTCCGGACAGGGTCCCTACGGGCAGTACTTC. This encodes CAISESGQGPYGQYF.

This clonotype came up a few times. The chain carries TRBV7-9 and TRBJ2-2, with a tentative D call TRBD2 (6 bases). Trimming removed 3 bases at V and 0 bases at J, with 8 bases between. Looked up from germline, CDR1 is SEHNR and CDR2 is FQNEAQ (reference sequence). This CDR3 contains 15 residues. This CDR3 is CASSFGGTNTGELFF. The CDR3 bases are TGTGCCAGCAGCTTCGGGGGAACGAACACCGGGGAGCTGTTTTTT.

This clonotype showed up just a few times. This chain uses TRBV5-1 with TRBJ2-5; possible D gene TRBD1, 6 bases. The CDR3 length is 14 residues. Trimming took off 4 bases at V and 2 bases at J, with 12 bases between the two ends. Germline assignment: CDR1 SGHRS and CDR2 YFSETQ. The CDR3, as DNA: TGCGCCAGCAGCCTACGGGACATTCAAGAGACCCAGTACTTC. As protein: CASSLRDIQETQYF. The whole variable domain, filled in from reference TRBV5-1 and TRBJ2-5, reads KAGVTQTPRYLIKTRGQQVTLSCSPISGHRSVSWYQQTPGQGLQFLFEYFSETQRNKGNFPGRFSGRQFSNSRSEMNVSTLELGDSALYLCASSLRDIQETQYFGPGTRLLVL.

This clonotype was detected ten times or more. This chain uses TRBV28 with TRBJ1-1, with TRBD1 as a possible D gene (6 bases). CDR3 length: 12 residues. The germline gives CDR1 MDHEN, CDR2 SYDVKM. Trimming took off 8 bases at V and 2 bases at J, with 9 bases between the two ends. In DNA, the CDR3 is TGTGCCAGCCGGGACATCAACACTGAAGCTTTCTTT. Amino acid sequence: CASRDINTEAFF.

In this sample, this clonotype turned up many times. CDR3 coding DNA: TGTGCCAGCAGCTTAGATCGAGGTAATGAGCAGTTCTTC. Amino acid sequence: CASSLDRGNEQFF. J is TRBJ2-1 and V is TRBV11-2; D unresolved. CDR3 length: 13 residues. V lost 0 bases and J lost 7, with 7 bases in between. The V gene's germline CDR1 is SGHAT and CDR2 FQNNGV.

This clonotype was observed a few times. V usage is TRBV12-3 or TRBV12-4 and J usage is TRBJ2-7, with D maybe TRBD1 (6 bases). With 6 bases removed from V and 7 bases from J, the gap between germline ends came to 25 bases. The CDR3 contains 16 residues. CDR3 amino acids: CASRQSGGQLGEEQYF. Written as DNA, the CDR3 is TGTGCCAGCAGACAAAGCGGTGGACAGTTGGGGGAGGAGCAGTACTTC.

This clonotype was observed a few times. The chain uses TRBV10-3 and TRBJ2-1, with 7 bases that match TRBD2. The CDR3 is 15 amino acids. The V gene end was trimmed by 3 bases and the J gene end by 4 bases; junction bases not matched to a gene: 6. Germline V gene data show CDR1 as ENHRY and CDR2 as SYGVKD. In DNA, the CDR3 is TGTGCCATCAGTGACCCGGGACTACCTTACAATGAGCAGTTCTTC. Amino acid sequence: CAISDPGLPYNEQFF.

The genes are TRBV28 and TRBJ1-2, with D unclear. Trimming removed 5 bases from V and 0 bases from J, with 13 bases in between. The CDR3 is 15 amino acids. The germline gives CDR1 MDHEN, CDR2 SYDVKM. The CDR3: CASSPQILANYGYTF. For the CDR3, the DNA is TGTGCCAGCAGTCCACAGATCTTAGCTAACTATGGCTACACCTTC.

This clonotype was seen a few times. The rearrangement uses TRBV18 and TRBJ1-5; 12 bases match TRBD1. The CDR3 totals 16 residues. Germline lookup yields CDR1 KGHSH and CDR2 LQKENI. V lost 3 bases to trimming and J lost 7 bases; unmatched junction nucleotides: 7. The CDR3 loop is CASSPSGTGGPQPQHF. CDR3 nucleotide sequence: TGTGCCAGCTCACCTTCCGGGACAGGGGGCCCCCAGCCCCAGCATTTT.

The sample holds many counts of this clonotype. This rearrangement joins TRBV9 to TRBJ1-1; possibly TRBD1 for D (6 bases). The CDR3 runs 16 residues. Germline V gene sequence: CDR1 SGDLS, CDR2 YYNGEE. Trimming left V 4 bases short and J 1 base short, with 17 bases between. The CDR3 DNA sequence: TGTGCCAGCAGCCCCCAACCATCGACAGGGAACACTGAAGCTTTCTTT. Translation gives CASSPQPSTGNTEAFF. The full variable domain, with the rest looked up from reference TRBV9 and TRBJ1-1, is DSGVTQTPKHLITATGQRVTLRCSPRSGDLSVYWYQQSLDQGLQFLIQYYNGEERAKGNILERFSAQQFPDLHSELNLSSLELGDSALYFCASSPQPSTGNTEAFFGQGTRLTVV.

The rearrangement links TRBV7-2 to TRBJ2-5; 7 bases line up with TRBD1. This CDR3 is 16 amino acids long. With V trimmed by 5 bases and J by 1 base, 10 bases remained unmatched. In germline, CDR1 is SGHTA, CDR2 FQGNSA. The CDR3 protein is CASSHVLAGGQETQYF. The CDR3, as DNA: TGTGCCAGCAGCCACGTTCTAGCAGGGGGCCAAGAGACCCAGTACTTC.

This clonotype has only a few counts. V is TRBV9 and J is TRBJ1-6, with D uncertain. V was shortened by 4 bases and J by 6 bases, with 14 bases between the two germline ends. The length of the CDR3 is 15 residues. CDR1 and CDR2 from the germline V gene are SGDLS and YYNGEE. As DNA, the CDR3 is TGTGCCAGCAGCCCAAACAGCCAGGCTAATTCACCCCTCCACTTT. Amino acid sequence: CASSPNSQANSPLHF.

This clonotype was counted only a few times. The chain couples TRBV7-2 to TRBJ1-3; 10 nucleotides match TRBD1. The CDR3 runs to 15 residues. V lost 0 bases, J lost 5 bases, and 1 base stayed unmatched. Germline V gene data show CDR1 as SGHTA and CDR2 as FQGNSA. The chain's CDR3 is CASSLATGGRNTIYF. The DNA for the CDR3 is TGTGCCAGCAGCTTAGCGACAGGGGGCAGAAACACCATATATTTT.

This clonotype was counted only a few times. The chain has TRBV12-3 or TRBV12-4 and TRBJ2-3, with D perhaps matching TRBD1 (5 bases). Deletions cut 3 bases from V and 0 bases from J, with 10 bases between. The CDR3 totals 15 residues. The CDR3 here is CASSLGLPSTDTQYF. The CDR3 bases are TGTGCCAGCAGTTTGGGGCTCCCAAGCACAGATACGCAGTATTTT.

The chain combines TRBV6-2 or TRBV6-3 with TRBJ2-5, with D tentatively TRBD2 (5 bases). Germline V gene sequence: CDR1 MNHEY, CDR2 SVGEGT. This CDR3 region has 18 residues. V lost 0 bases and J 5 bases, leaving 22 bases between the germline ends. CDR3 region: CASSYSFGTHHRGETQYF. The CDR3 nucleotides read TGTGCCAGCAGTTACTCGTTTGGAACCCACCACAGAGGGGAGACCCAGTACTTC.

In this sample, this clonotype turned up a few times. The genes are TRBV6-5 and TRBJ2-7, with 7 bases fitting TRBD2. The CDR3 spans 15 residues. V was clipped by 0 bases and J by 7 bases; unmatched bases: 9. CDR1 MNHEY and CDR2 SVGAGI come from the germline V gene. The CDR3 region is CASSYSEAGRDEQYF. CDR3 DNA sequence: TGTGCCAGCAGTTACTCGGAAGCGGGAAGGGATGAGCAGTACTTC.

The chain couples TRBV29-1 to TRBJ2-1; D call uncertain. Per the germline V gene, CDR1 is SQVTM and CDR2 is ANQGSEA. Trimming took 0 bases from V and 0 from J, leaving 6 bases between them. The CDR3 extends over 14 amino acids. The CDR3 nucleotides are TGCAGCGTTGAAGATCACTTCTCCTACAATGAGCAGTTCTTC. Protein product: CSVEDHFSYNEQFF.

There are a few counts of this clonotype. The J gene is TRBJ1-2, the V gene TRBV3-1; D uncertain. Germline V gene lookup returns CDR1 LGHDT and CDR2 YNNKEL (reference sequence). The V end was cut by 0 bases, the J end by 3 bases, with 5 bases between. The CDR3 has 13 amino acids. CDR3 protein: CASSQDSYYGYTF. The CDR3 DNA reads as TGTGCCAGCAGCCAAGATAGCTACTATGGCTACACCTTC.